The following is a TCR beta chain sequence with its context. Authors' methods: The assay estimated nucleated cells by amplifying reference gene primers. Generated by immunoSEQ multiplex PCR, the TCRdb table keeps only in-frame clones and is missing some. That table is the source of V, J and clone size, and D and trimming were worked out from the DNA. In the table there are roughly 200,000 clones, 90% of which are singletons. This record comes from a study of blood T cell repertoires in COVID-19. The overall study: Samples came from the United States, Italy and Spain, spanning acute and convalescent COVID-19. T cells, B-cell-depleted T cells, or PBMCs provided the cDNA or gDNA that served as material.

Germline V gene data show CDR1 as MNHNY and CDR2 as SVGAGI (reference sequence). V shed 5 bases and J 3 bases; nucleotides not matched to a gene: 13. This CDR3 region has 16 residues. This rearrangement joins TRBV6-6 to TRBJ2-7; TRBD1 agrees at 7 bases. The sequenced sample consisted of peripheral blood. This TCR was recovered from a man in his forties or fifties with acute or convalescent COVID-19. In DNA form, the CDR3 reads TGTGCCAGCAGTCACGATACAACAGGGGTCGGCTACGAGCAGTACTTC. This encodes CASSHDTTGVGYEQYF.